These 27 T cell receptor beta chains were all obtained from the same sample, sequenced in a study of blood T cell repertoires in COVID-19. The table came from immunoSEQ multiplex PCR; TCRdb's copy has only in-frame clones and leaves some out. The table includes about 200,000 clones, 70% to 90% detected once. Sequenced material: peripheral blood. The receptors here all came from a man aged 55 to 70 with active or convalescent COVID-19.

The genes are TRBV7-7 and TRBJ2-5; 15 nucleotides align to TRBD2. The trim removed 5 bases at V and 5 bases at J, leaving 3 bases unmatched. The CDR3 spans 15 residues. Germline V gives CDR1 SSHAT, CDR2 FNYEAQ (reference sequence). The CDR3 coding sequence is TGTGCCAGCAGCACGGGGACTAGCGGGGGGGAGACCCAGTACTTC. Encoded protein: CASSTGTSGGETQYF. The full variable domain, completed using reference TRBV7-7 and TRBJ2-5, is GAGVSQSPRYKVTKRGQDVTLRCDPISSHATLYWYQQALGQGPEFLTYFNYEAQPDKSGLPSDRFSAERPEGSISTLTIQRTEQRDSAMYRCASSTGTSGGETQYFGPGTRLLVL.

V gene TRBV18 combines with J gene TRBJ1-2, with TRBD1 matching over 9 bases. This CDR3 has 15 amino acids. V lost 5 bases to trimming and J lost 2 bases; unmatched junction nucleotides: 6. Per the germline V gene, CDR1 is KGHSH and CDR2 is LQKENI. The CDR3 DNA is TGTGCCAGCTCAACCGGGACAGGGAAAAACTATGGCTACACCTTC. The encoded protein is CASSTGTGKNYGYTF.

The CDR3 region is CASSSGQEFNQPQHF. The CDR3 DNA sequence: TGTGCCAGCAGTTCGGGACAGGAGTTTAATCAGCCCCAGCATTTT. The chain joins TRBV7-9 to TRBJ1-5; 8 bases are a match to TRBD1. Germline V gene lookup returns CDR1 SEHNR and CDR2 FQNEAQ (reference sequence). CDR3 length: 15 residues. J gave up 4 bases and V 6 bases, and 8 bases lay outside the gene matches.

The rearrangement links TRBV2 to TRBJ1-5, with no clear D. The ends were cut back, 2 bases at V and 4 bases at J, with 9 bases in the middle. The CDR3 consists of 14 residues. Germline V gene lookup returns CDR1 SNHLY and CDR2 FYNNEI. Here the CDR3 reads CASSEMRLNQPQHF. The DNA of the CDR3 is TGTGCCAGCAGTGAAATGCGGTTGAATCAGCCCCAGCATTTT.

The V and J genes are TRBV18 and TRBJ2-3, with D possibly matching TRBD2 (5 bases). This CDR3 has 14 amino acids. The ends were cut back, 2 bases at V and 2 bases at J, with 8 bases in the middle. Per germline, CDR1 KGHSH and CDR2 LQKENI. CDR3 sequence (DNA): TGTGCCAGCTCACCATTCCGGGACACAGATACGCAGTATTTT. Translating gives CASSPFRDTDTQYF. Full variable domain (remainder filled in from reference TRBV18 and TRBJ2-3): NAGVMQNPRHLVRRRGQEARLRCSPMKGHSHVYWYRQLPEEGLKFMVYLQKENIIDESGMPKERFSAEFPKEGPSILRIQQVVRGDSAAYFCASSPFRDTDTQYFGPGTRLTVL.

J is TRBJ2-3 and V is TRBV5-4; 15 bases align to TRBD2. V was pared by 3 bases and J by 3 bases, with 11 bases of the junction left unmatched. Germline CDR1 and CDR2: SGHNT and YYREEE (reference sequence). The CDR3 extends over 19 amino acids. The CDR3: CASSYGLAGGPWVTDTQYF. The CDR3 DNA follows: TGTGCCAGCAGCTATGGACTAGCGGGGGGGCCGTGGGTGACAGATACGCAGTATTTT.

This chain connects TRBV18 to TRBJ1-1; 7 nucleotides line up with TRBD1. CDR1 is KGHSH and CDR2 is LQKENI in the germline V gene. V was clipped by 5 bases and J by 2 bases; unmatched bases: 2. This CDR3 is built from 13 residues. Written as DNA, the CDR3 is TGTGCCAGCTCAGGACAGGCCAACACTGAAGCTTTCTTT. Residues: CASSGQANTEAFF.

This sequence joins TRBV19 and TRBJ2-3; TRBD2 is a possible D gene (6 bases). The germline V gene encodes CDR1 LNHDA and CDR2 SQIVND (reference sequence). The CDR3 totals 15 residues. Trimming left V 6 bases short and J 1 base short, with 14 bases between. The CDR3: CASSLGGGGTDTQYF. CDR3 sequence (DNA): TGTGCCAGTAGCCTCGGGGGAGGTGGCACAGATACGCAGTATTTT.

This clone has just a few counts. The V and J genes are TRBV2 and TRBJ2-5; perhaps TRBD2 as D (6 bases). The CDR3 is 13 residues long. Germline CDR1 and CDR2: SNHLY and FYNNEI. Trimming removed 8 bases from V and 5 bases from J, with 15 bases in between. CDR3 sequence: CASGDGDSETQYF. The CDR3 DNA reads as TGTGCCAGCGGGGACGGGGACTCGGAGACCCAGTACTTC.

V is TRBV5-4 and J is TRBJ2-7, with 9 nucleotides matching TRBD1. This CDR3 is built from 15 residues. Germline trimming cut 4 bases from V and 5 bases from J; bases unmatched to any gene: 10. CDR1 is SGHNT and CDR2 is YYREEE in the germline V gene (reference sequence). CDR3 nucleotides: TGTGCCAGCAGCAACCCACAACAGGGGGCCCACGAGCAGTACTTC. Residues: CASSNPQQGAHEQYF. The full variable domain, rest sourced from reference TRBV5-4 and TRBJ2-7, is ETGVTQSPTHLIKTRGQQVTLRCSSQSGHNTVSWYQQALGQGPQFIFQYYREEENGRGNFPPRFSGLQFPNYSSELNVNALELDDSALYLCASSNPQQGAHEQYFGPGTRLTVT.

The genes are TRBV9 and TRBJ1-3; 11 bases are shared with TRBD1. V lost 2 bases, J lost 2 bases, and 9 bases stayed unmatched. The CDR3 loop spans 18 amino acids. Germline V gene data show CDR1 as SGDLS and CDR2 as YYNGEE. CDR3 coding DNA: TGTGCCAGCAGCGTGGAATCAGGACAGGGGGCAGCTGGAAACACCATATATTTT. Protein product: CASSVESGQGAAGNTIYF.

The rearrangement uses TRBV7-9 and TRBJ2-7, with TRBD2 matching over 7 bases. V shed 4 bases, J shed 0 bases, and the junction held 15 bases outside the gene matches. This CDR3 is built from 18 residues. Germline CDR1 and CDR2: SEHNR and FQNEAQ (reference sequence). The CDR3 DNA sequence: TGTGCCAGCAGCTCAAACCCGGGAAAAGCGGGGAGCTCCTACGAGCAGTACTTC. Translated: CASSSNPGKAGSSYEQYF.

This chain joins TRBV19 and TRBJ1-2; 9 bases line up with TRBD1. CDR1 and CDR2 (germline): LNHDA, SQIVND (reference sequence). V was pared by 7 bases and J by 5 bases, with 8 bases of the junction left unmatched. The CDR3 sequence is 14 residues long. The CDR3: CASTPQGARYGYTF. The CDR3 nucleotides read TGTGCCAGTACCCCACAGGGGGCGAGATATGGCTACACCTTC.

V is TRBV10-3 and J is TRBJ1-2; maybe TRBD1 (5 bases). The CDR3 is made up of 16 amino acids. V was pared by 4 bases and J by 3 bases, with 18 bases between. CDR1 is ENHRY, CDR2 SYGVKD, per germline. CDR3 DNA: TGTGCCATCAGTGGGGGGGAACTTAACCTGGACTATGGCTACACCTTC. Translation gives CAISGGELNLDYGYTF.

V and J are TRBV12-3 or TRBV12-4 and TRBJ1-5; D remains unclear. This CDR3 is 13 amino acids long. Between the trimmed V and J ends, which lost 7 bases and 6 bases, there was a span of 13 bases. The CDR3 reads CASTTGRVQPQHF. The CDR3 bases are TGTGCCAGCACCACGGGTCGAGTTCAGCCCCAGCATTTT.

Here the CDR3 reads CASQGRDSPLHF. CDR3 coding DNA: TGTGCCAGCCAGGGGAGAGATTCACCCCTCCACTTT. The chain carries TRBV28 and TRBJ1-6, with a tentative D call TRBD1 (6 bases). CDR3 length equals 12 residues. Trimming left V 8 bases short and J 8 bases short, with 10 bases between. Germline V gene sequence: CDR1 MDHEN, CDR2 SYDVKM.

The chain has TRBV10-3 and TRBJ2-3; TRBD2 matches 7 bases. The CDR3 consists of 15 residues. CDR1 and CDR2 from the germline V gene are ENHRY and SYGVKD. J gave up 4 bases and V 0 bases, and 4 bases lay outside the gene matches. The CDR3 DNA follows: TGTGCCATCAGTGAGTCGACTAGCACAGCAGATACGCAGTATTTT. It encodes CAISESTSTADTQYF.

CDR3 sequence reads: CASSPGPVTDTQYF. DNA of the CDR3: TGCGCCAGCAGCCCTGGGCCAGTCACAGATACGCAGTATTTT. The chain employs TRBV10-1 and TRBJ2-3, with D hard to call. The CDR3 is 14 amino acids. V lost 6 bases to trimming and J lost 2 bases, with 12 bases between them. Germline CDR1 WNHNN, CDR2 SYGVQD (reference sequence).

The chain carries TRBV11-2 and TRBJ1-1; a possible D gene is TRBD1 (5 bases). The CDR3 length is 16 residues. Trimming shortened V by 2 bases and J by 4 bases, and 17 bases separated the two germline ends. Germline V lookup: CDR1 SGHAT, CDR2 FQNNGV. In DNA, the CDR3 is TGTGCCAGCAGCTTACAAGGGACTTCGGTAGGCACTGAAGCTTTCTTT. Translating it yields CASSLQGTSVGTEAFF.

The V and J genes are TRBV19 and TRBJ2-7, with 9 positions matching TRBD1. The length of the CDR3 is 15 residues. V lost 4 bases and J lost 2; bases outside the gene matches: 6. CDR1 and CDR2 (germline): LNHDA, SQIVND (reference sequence). The CDR3 region has the DNA TGTGCCAGTAGTACACCGGGACAGGGAACCTACGAGCAGTACTTC. Translating gives CASSTPGQGTYEQYF.

The rearrangement links TRBV10-2 to TRBJ2-3; TRBD2 is a possible D gene (5 bases). Trimming took 2 bases from V and 3 from J, leaving 12 bases between them. CDR1 is WSHSY, CDR2 SAAADI, per germline. The CDR3 extends over 15 amino acids. The CDR3 protein is CASSERIRGTDTQYF. The CDR3 coding sequence is TGCGCCAGCAGTGAGAGAATCCGGGGAACAGATACGCAGTATTTT.

This chain links TRBV29-1 with TRBJ1-2; D is undetermined. Germline values: CDR1 SQVTM, CDR2 ANQGSEA. The CDR3 totals 13 residues. V dropped 0 bases and J dropped 1 base, with 6 bases sitting between them. CDR3 DNA: TGCAGCGTTGAAGAACAGCTTAACTATGGCTACACCTTC. It translates to CSVEEQLNYGYTF.

The chain is built from TRBV19 and TRBJ1-1; D not resolved. V was pared by 0 bases and J by 0 bases, with 11 bases between. Germline values: CDR1 LNHDA, CDR2 SQIVND (reference sequence). CDR3 length: 16 residues. The CDR3 region is CASSIDLFGMNTEAFF. The DNA of the CDR3 is TGTGCCAGTAGTATAGATCTTTTCGGGATGAACACTGAAGCTTTCTTT.

The chain combines TRBV11-2 with TRBJ1-1; the D is unclear. Germline CDR1 SGHAT, CDR2 FQNNGV. V shed 4 bases and J shed 0 bases, with 6 bases lying between them. The CDR3 is 13 amino acids. The CDR3 spells CASSSSVNTEAFF. CDR3 nucleotide sequence: TGTGCCAGCAGCTCCTCTGTGAACACTGAAGCTTTCTTT.

Written as DNA, the CDR3 is TGTGCCGCTAGCGGTGGACAGAGTAATGAAAAACTGTTTTTT. Protein product: CAASGGQSNEKLFF. The V call is TRBV19, the J call TRBJ1-4, with TRBD1 as a possible D gene (6 bases). The V end lost 11 bases, the J end lost 4 bases, and 17 bases lay between the germline ends. The CDR3 spans 14 residues. Germline-derived CDR1 and CDR2 are LNHDA and SQIVND (reference sequence).

This rearrangement joins TRBV4-1 to TRBJ1-2; D gene uncertain. CDR3 length: 13 residues. Germline V gene sequence: CDR1 MGHRA, CDR2 YSYEKL. The ends were cut back, 0 bases at V and 4 bases at J, with 6 bases in the middle. The CDR3 sequence: CASSQEVSYGYTF. CDR3 in DNA: TGCGCCAGCAGCCAAGAGGTTAGCTATGGCTACACCTTC.

The J gene is TRBJ2-7, the V gene TRBV5-1; maybe TRBD2 (6 bases). The CDR3 is 14 residues long. Germline V gives CDR1 SGHRS, CDR2 YFSETQ. The V end lost 4 bases, the J end lost 2 bases, and 13 bases lay between the germline ends. The CDR3 loop is CASSAGTGPYEQYF. The CDR3 DNA is TGCGCCAGCAGCGCAGGGACTGGACCCTACGAGCAGTACTTC.